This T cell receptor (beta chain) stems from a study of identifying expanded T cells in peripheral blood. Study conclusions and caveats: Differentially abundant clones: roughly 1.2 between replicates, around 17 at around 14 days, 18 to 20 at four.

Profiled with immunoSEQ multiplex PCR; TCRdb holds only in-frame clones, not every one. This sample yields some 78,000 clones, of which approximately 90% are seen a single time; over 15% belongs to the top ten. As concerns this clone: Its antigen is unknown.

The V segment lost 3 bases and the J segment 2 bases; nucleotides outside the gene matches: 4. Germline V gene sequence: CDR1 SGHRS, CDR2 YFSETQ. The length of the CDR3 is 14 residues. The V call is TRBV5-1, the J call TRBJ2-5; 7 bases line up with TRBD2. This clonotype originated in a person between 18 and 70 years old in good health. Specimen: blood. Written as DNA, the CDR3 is TGCGCCAGCAGCTCTCCGGGACTACAAGAGACCCAGTACTTC. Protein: CASSSPGLQETQYF. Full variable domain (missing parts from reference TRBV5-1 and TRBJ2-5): KAGVTQTPRYLIKTRGQQVTLSCSPISGHRSVSWYQQTPGQGLQFLFEYFSETQRNKGNFPGRFSGRQFSNSRSEMNVSTLELGDSALYLCASSSPGLQETQYFGPGTRLLVL.